These T cell receptor beta chains were read from a single sample in a study of shared clonotypes between healthy human individuals. Measured with immunoSEQ multiplex PCR; TCRdb has only the in-frame clones, and not every one. The sample holds about 480,000 clones, nearly 80% seen once. The sample was PBMCs. These receptor sequences come from a woman in her thirties or forties in good health. Some clones in this sample may be carry-over from other donors' samples. Both conserved end residues are part of each CDR3. D genes are given only for firm matches. Clone size appears in some rows only: once, few, many, or a class for an expanded clone.

d_call: TRBD1; j_call: TRBJ2-7; v_call: TRBV6-1; clone_size: few; cdr3_aa: CASSEEGTGFYEQYF; cdr3_nt: TGTGCCAGCAGTGAAGAAGGGACAGGGTTCTACGAGCAGTACTTC
d_call: TRBD2; j_call: TRBJ2-3; v_call: TRBV6-6; clone_size: -; cdr3_aa: CASSYGLAGWDTQYF; cdr3_nt: TGTGCCAGCAGTTACGGGCTAGCGGGATGGGATACGCAGTATTTT
d_call: -; j_call: TRBJ1-3; v_call: TRBV29-1; clone_size: -; cdr3_aa: CSGVGRGNTIYF; cdr3_nt: TGCAGCGGAGTAGGTAGAGGAAACACCATATATTTT
d_call: TRBD1; j_call: TRBJ1-4; v_call: TRBV5-1; clone_size: -; cdr3_aa: CASSLAGTVLEKLFF; cdr3_nt: TGCGCCAGCAGCTTGGCCGGGACAGTCCTTGAAAAACTGTTTTTT
d_call: -; j_call: TRBJ1-1; v_call: TRBV18; clone_size: -; cdr3_aa: CASSPQGITEAFF; cdr3_nt: TGTGCCAGCTCACCACAGGGAATCACTGAAGCTTTCTTT
d_call: -; j_call: TRBJ1-1; v_call: TRBV19; clone_size: once; cdr3_aa: CASSPPRGGNSEAFF; cdr3_nt: TGTGCCAGTAGTCCACCCCGAGGAGGGAACTCTGAAGCTTTCTTT
d_call: TRBD1; j_call: TRBJ2-2; v_call: TRBV18; clone_size: once; cdr3_aa: CASSTWTGNTGELFF; cdr3_nt: TGTGCCAGCTCAACCTGGACAGGGAACACCGGGGAGCTGTTTTTT
d_call: -; j_call: TRBJ2-3; v_call: TRBV9; clone_size: -; cdr3_aa: CASSARGSTDTQYF; cdr3_nt: TGTGCCAGCAGCGCAAGGGGAAGCACAGATACGCAGTATTTT
d_call: -; j_call: TRBJ2-5; v_call: TRBV19; clone_size: -; cdr3_aa: CASSIQGGQETQYF; cdr3_nt: TGTGCCAGTAGTATACAGGGTGGCCAAGAGACCCAGTACTTC
d_call: -; j_call: TRBJ2-3; v_call: TRBV9; clone_size: once; cdr3_aa: CASSVGGDSSTDTQYF; cdr3_nt: TGTGCCAGCAGCGTTGGGGGGGACAGCAGCACAGATACGCAGTATTTT
d_call: -; j_call: TRBJ1-2; v_call: TRBV7-9; clone_size: few; cdr3_aa: CASSSRANYGYTF; cdr3_nt: TGTGCCAGCAGCTCAAGGGCTAACTATGGCTACACCTTC
d_call: TRBD1; j_call: TRBJ2-7; v_call: TRBV7-2; clone_size: once; cdr3_aa: CASTDRDSEQYF; cdr3_nt: TGTGCCAGCACCGACAGGGATAGCGAGCAGTACTTC
d_call: TRBD2; j_call: TRBJ2-5; v_call: TRBV5-4; clone_size: -; cdr3_aa: CASSPGSGRTRGETQYF; cdr3_nt: TGTGCCAGCAGCCCGGGTAGCGGGAGGACGAGAGGGGAGACCCAGTACTTC
d_call: -; j_call: TRBJ2-3; v_call: TRBV4-2; clone_size: -; cdr3_aa: CASSQNPGTPDTQYF; cdr3_nt: TGTGCCAGCAGCCAAAACCCCGGGACCCCGGATACGCAGTATTTT
d_call: TRBD2; j_call: TRBJ2-7; v_call: TRBV28; clone_size: many; cdr3_aa: CASSLRTSGIYEQYF; cdr3_nt: TGTGCCAGCAGTTTGAGGACTAGCGGGATTTACGAGCAGTACTTC
d_call: -; j_call: TRBJ2-6; v_call: TRBV6-1; clone_size: -; cdr3_aa: CASSLVRAGVLTF; cdr3_nt: TGTGCCAGCAGTTTAGTCCGGGCCGGCGTCCTGACTTTC
d_call: -; j_call: TRBJ2-3; v_call: TRBV7-8; clone_size: -; cdr3_aa: CASSGGGRRAGRSDTQYF; cdr3_nt: TGTGCCAGCAGCGGAGGGGGGCGCCGAGCGGGGAGGTCAGATACGCAGTATTTT
d_call: -; j_call: TRBJ2-5; v_call: TRBV7-2; clone_size: few; cdr3_aa: CASSSDRGRETQYF; cdr3_nt: TGTGCCAGCAGTTCGGACCGGGGGCGAGAGACCCAGTACTTC
d_call: TRBD1; j_call: TRBJ1-1; v_call: TRBV5-1; clone_size: few; cdr3_aa: CASSLGPGQGEAFF; cdr3_nt: TGCGCCAGCAGCTTGGGGCCGGGACAGGGTGAAGCTTTCTTT
d_call: -; j_call: TRBJ1-1; v_call: TRBV5-1; clone_size: -; cdr3_aa: CASSSKMTDMNTEAFF; cdr3_nt: TGCGCCAGCAGCTCGAAGATGACAGACATGAACACTGAAGCTTTCTTT
d_call: -; j_call: TRBJ1-5; v_call: TRBV10-3; clone_size: few; cdr3_aa: CAISQTGPYQPQHF; cdr3_nt: TGTGCCATCAGTCAAACAGGACCCTATCAGCCCCAGCATTTT
d_call: TRBD2; j_call: TRBJ2-7; v_call: TRBV5-4; clone_size: once; cdr3_aa: CASSFLAGGPHEQYF; cdr3_nt: TGTGCCAGCAGCTTTCTAGCGGGAGGGCCTCACGAGCAGTACTTC
d_call: TRBD1; j_call: TRBJ1-5; v_call: TRBV2; clone_size: -; cdr3_aa: CASSEMGQGNQPQHF; cdr3_nt: TGTGCCAGCAGTGAGATGGGACAGGGCAATCAGCCCCAGCATTTT
d_call: -; j_call: TRBJ1-2; v_call: TRBV20-1; clone_size: few; cdr3_aa: CSASPNYGYTF; cdr3_nt: TGCAGTGCGAGCCCTAACTATGGCTACACCTTC
d_call: -; j_call: TRBJ1-1; v_call: TRBV29-1; clone_size: once; cdr3_aa: CSASQGDTEAFF; cdr3_nt: TGCAGCGCGAGTCAAGGGGACACTGAAGCTTTCTTT
d_call: TRBD2; j_call: TRBJ2-4; v_call: TRBV9; clone_size: -; cdr3_aa: CASSPGGGGLAKNIQYF; cdr3_nt: TGTGCCAGCAGCCCCGGGGGGGGAGGTTTAGCCAAAAACATTCAGTACTTC
d_call: TRBD1; j_call: TRBJ1-6; v_call: TRBV4-2; clone_size: -; cdr3_aa: CASSQGAIGTVTSPLHF; cdr3_nt: TGTGCCAGCAGCCAAGGAGCGATCGGGACAGTTACTTCACCCCTCCACTTT